This entry is about one T cell receptor beta chain. This record comes from a study of blood T cell repertoires in COVID-19. Per the study methods: Amplification of reference gene primers was used by the study to estimate nucleated cell counts. Generated by immunoSEQ multiplex PCR, the TCRdb table keeps only in-frame clones and is missing some. The V and J calls and the clone size are those of that table, but D and trimming were determined from the DNA. Among some 240,000 clones listed, roughly 84% were seen once. The length of the CDR3 is 14 residues. V was cut by 3 bases and J by 1 base, with 9 bases left in between. The V gene's germline CDR1 is SEHNR and CDR2 FQNEAQ (reference sequence).

This clonotype was obtained from a man between 50 and 59 years old who had recovered from COVID-19. The genes are TRBV7-9 and TRBJ1-1, with D tentatively TRBD1 (6 bases). Input material: PBMCs or T cells enriched from blood (not recorded which). The CDR3 DNA reads TGTGCCAGCAGCTTCGGACAGAAGAACACTGAAGCTTTCTTT. As protein: CASSFGQKNTEAFF.